Listed here is a single T cell receptor beta chain. Its cognate antigen is unknown. The CDR3 is 16 residues long. The germline V gene encodes CDR1 KGHSH and CDR2 LQKENI. V was clipped by 0 bases and J by 0 bases; unmatched bases: 1. This sample was taken from a study of cytomegalovirus exposure and HLA in healthy donors. General study points: Over 150 TCR beta chains were listed as cytomegalovirus-associated. According to a later analysis, TCR clusters from the first cohort tended to co-occur in the 120 or so validation repertoires.

Assay: immunoSEQ multiplex PCR; the TCRdb copy retains only in-frame clones and omits some. The table lists about 150,000 clones, around 83% of them singletons, with 2% to 2.5% in the top ten. The specimen was PBMCs. The receptor comes from a human donor in good health. J is TRBJ2-1 and V is TRBV18, with 8 bases matching TRBD1. The CDR3 DNA sequence: TGTGCCAGCTCACCACCGCAGGGGGCCTCCTACAATGAGCAGTTCTTC. It yields the protein CASSPPQGASYNEQFF.